The T cell receptor beta chain under discussion was sequenced for a study of cytomegalovirus exposure and HLA in healthy donors. General observations from the study: There were some V segments, including TRBV6-2 and TRBV6-3, excluded as indistinguishable. Some TCR beta chains (roughly 150 of them) were listed as cytomegalovirus-associated. The authors assumed roughly uniform sequencing depth across donors for presence/absence analyses. Through in vitro validation, three CMV-associated chains were shown to be specific for CMV antigens.

As concerns this clone: Its matching antigen is unknown. The junction shows a germline mismatch at one end, possibly a read error.

Germline CDR1 is SSHAT and CDR2 is FNYEAQ (reference sequence). The CDR3 runs to 14 residues. Primers included in the PCR were 60 Vbeta and 13 Jbeta primers. Sequenced by immunoSEQ multiplex PCR; TCRdb stores in-frame clones only, minus some. This sample carries 65,000 to 75,000 clones, around 77% of them seen once, and the ten largest clones take around 6.3%. The TCR sequence derives from a man aged 45 to 65 in good health and CMV-seronegative. Sequences were obtained from PBMCs. The chain joins TRBV7-7 to TRBJ2-1; TRBD2 agrees at 7 bases. This chain's CDR3 is CASSLGLGGNEQFF. CDR3 DNA: TGTGCTAGCAGCTTAGGACTAGGAGGGAATGAGCAGTTCTTC.